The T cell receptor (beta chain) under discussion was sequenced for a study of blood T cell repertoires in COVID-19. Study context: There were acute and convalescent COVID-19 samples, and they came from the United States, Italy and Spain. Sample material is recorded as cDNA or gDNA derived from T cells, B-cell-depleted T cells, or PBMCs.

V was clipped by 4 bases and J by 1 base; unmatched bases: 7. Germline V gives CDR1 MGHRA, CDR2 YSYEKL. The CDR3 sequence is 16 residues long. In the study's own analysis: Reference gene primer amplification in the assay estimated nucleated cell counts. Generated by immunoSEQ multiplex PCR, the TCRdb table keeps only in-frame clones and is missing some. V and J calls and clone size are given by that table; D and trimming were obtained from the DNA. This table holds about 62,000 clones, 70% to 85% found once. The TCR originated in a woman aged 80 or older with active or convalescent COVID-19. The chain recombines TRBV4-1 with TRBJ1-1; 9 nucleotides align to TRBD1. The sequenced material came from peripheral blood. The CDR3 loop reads CASSPAGTGKNTEAFF. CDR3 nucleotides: TGCGCCAGCAGCCCAGCCGGGACAGGGAAGAACACTGAAGCTTTCTTT.